A selection of T cell receptor beta chains follows, all from one sample in a study of blood T cell repertoires in COVID-19. Sequencing was performed with immunoSEQ multiplex PCR; in TCRdb, only in-frame clones are kept and a portion is missing. The data contain around 140,000 clones, over 80% of them seen just once; the ten biggest clones take up about 11%. The sequencing sample was made of peripheral blood. Receptor source: a man aged 60-69 years with active or convalescent COVID-19. Both conserved end residues are part of each CDR3. A D gene is named only where the DNA matches it firmly. Not all rows give a size; the values are once, few, many and, for expanded clones, a class.

J | size | V | D | DNA | CDR3
TRBJ2-1 | . | TRBV5-1 | . | TGCGCCAGCAGCGGGCGGACTCCTGAGCAGTTCTTC | CASSGRTPEQFF
TRBJ2-7 | . | TRBV6-2/TRBV6-3 | TRBD2 | TGTGCCAGCAGTGCTAGCGGGAGGACGAAGATCGAGCAGTACTTC | CASSASGRTKIEQYF
TRBJ2-3 | . | TRBV24-1 | . | TGTGCCACCAGTGCCAGGGGCACAGATACGCAGTATTTT | CATSARGTDTQYF
TRBJ2-7 | . | TRBV5-4 | . | TGTGCCAGCAGCTTCGAGGGCCGCTACGAGCAGTACTTC | CASSFEGRYEQYF
TRBJ1-1 | . | TRBV18 | . | TGTGCCAGCTCAGCACAGCGGATTGCTGAAGCTTTCTTT | CASSAQRIAEAFF
TRBJ1-2 | . | TRBV7-2 | TRBD1 | TGTGCCAGCAGCTCCCCGACAGGGGGTAATGGCTACACCTTC | CASSSPTGGNGYTF
TRBJ2-3 | . | TRBV4-1 | TRBD2 | TGCGCCAGCAGCCAAGATGAATCTAGCGGGAGTAGCACGCAGTATTTT | CASSQDESSGSSTQYF
TRBJ1-5 | . | TRBV7-8 | . | TGTGCCAGCAGCTCCCGACAGAGCTTGACGCCCCAGCATTTT | CASSSRQSLTPQHF
TRBJ1-2 | . | TRBV28 | . | TGTGCCAGCAGCTCCCAGGGATCTAACTATGGCTACACCTTC | CASSSQGSNYGYTF
TRBJ1-2 | once | TRBV18 | . | TGTGCCACCAACCAGTGGGCCAAGGATGGCTACACCTTC | CATNQWAKDGYTF
TRBJ2-2 | . | TRBV5-1 | . | TGCGCCAGCAGCCCGAAGGTTCAGGGGAACACCGGGGAGCTGTTTTTT | CASSPKVQGNTGELFF
TRBJ2-3 | . | TRBV5-1 | . | TGCGCCAGCAGCTCCCTCCCGACTACTTCTAGCACAGATACGCAGTATTTT | CASSSLPTTSSTDTQYF
TRBJ2-1 | . | TRBV27 | TRBD2 | TGTGCCAGCAGCAGGACTAGCGGGAACTACAATGAGCAGTTCTTC | CASSRTSGNYNEQFF
TRBJ1-5 | . | TRBV27 | TRBD1 | TGTGCCAGCAGGGGACAGGGGGCATATCAGCCCCAGCATTTT | CASRGQGAYQPQHF
TRBJ2-7 | . | TRBV28 | TRBD2 | TGTGCCAGCAGCAATGGCGGACTAGCGGGAGGTCCCCAGCAGTACTTC | CASSNGGLAGGPQQYF
TRBJ2-1 | . | TRBV7-3 | TRBD2 | TGTGCCAGCAGCTCCACCAAGACTAGCGTTAATGAGCAGTTCTTC | CASSSTKTSVNEQFF
TRBJ2-1 | . | TRBV7-3 | . | TGTGCCAGCAGCTTAAATCGTCACAATGAGCAGTTCTTC | CASSLNRHNEQFF
TRBJ2-2 | . | TRBV28 | . | TGTGCCAGCAGTACGACAGGACAGTTAACCGGGGAGCTGTTTTTT | CASSTTGQLTGELFF
TRBJ2-3 | . | TRBV4-1 | TRBD2 | TGCGCCAGCAGCCAAGGAGGTAGCGGGAGGCCCGAAGATACGCAGTATTTT | CASSQGGSGRPEDTQYF
TRBJ2-7 | . | TRBV29-1 | . | TGCAGCGTTGAGGGCCCCCGGGGGCGGGGGGAGCAGTACTTC | CSVEGPRGRGEQYF
TRBJ2-2 | . | TRBV11-2 | . | TGTGCCAGCAGTCGAGGTGGTGGAGGCGGGGAGCTGTTTTTT | CASSRGGGGGELFF
TRBJ2-7 | . | TRBV4-3 | TRBD2 | TGCGCCAGCAGCCAAGATCTTGAAGCGGGAGGTTCCTACGAGCAGTACTTC | CASSQDLEAGGSYEQYF
TRBJ2-5 | . | TRBV5-4 | TRBD2 | TGTGCCAGCAGCTTGGGACTAGCACGCTATCAAGAGACCCAGTACTTC | CASSLGLARYQETQYF
TRBJ2-7 | . | TRBV19 | TRBD2 | TGTGCCAGTAGTGAGACTAGCGGGACTTCCTACGAGCAGTACTTC | CASSETSGTSYEQYF
TRBJ2-5 | . | TRBV28 | . | TGTGCCAGCAGTGTCCCCGGAGGTGGCCAAGAGACCCAGTACTTC | CASSVPGGGQETQYF
TRBJ2-5 | once | TRBV18 | . | TGTGCCAGCTCACCAGGGACTCAAGAGACCCAGTACTTC | CASSPGTQETQYF
TRBJ2-7 | few | TRBV7-9 | . | TGTGCCAGCAGCACAGACAGCCTGGAGCAGTACTTC | CASSTDSLEQYF
TRBJ2-5 | . | TRBV4-1 | . | TGCGCCAGCTCGTCGGAGGGGCGTCGAGAGACCCAGTACTTC | CASSSEGRRETQYF
TRBJ2-3 | . | TRBV19 | . | TGTGCCAGTAGTATGACCGGGAACACGCAGTATTTT | CASSMTGNTQYF
TRBJ2-7 | . | TRBV5-5 | . | TGTGCCAGCAGCTTGGGTTGGGCGGGGGCGGCAAGTGGCCCGCAGTACTTC | CASSLGWAGAASGPQYF
TRBJ1-6 | . | TRBV18 | . | TGTGCCAGCTCACCCCCAGGTTATAATTCACCCCTCCACTTT | CASSPPGYNSPLHF
TRBJ2-5 | . | TRBV28 | TRBD1 | TGTGCCAGCAGTCTGGACAGGGTAAAGACCCAGTACTTC | CASSLDRVKTQYF
TRBJ2-1 | . | TRBV14 | TRBD1 | TGTGCCAGCAGCCCGGACAGGGGCGGCGGGAATGAGCAGTTCTTC | CASSPDRGGGNEQFF
TRBJ2-7 | . | TRBV7-2 | TRBD2 | TGTGCCAGCAGCTTGGGGAGGGCGACCGGACTAGCGGTTACCTACGAGCAGTACTTC | CASSLGRATGLAVTYEQYF
TRBJ2-2 | . | TRBV10-3 | TRBD2 | TGTGCCATCAGCTGGACTAGCGGGAGAGGGGCCGGGGAGCTGTTTTTT | CAISWTSGRGAGELFF
TRBJ2-7 | . | TRBV15 | TRBD1 | TGTGCCACCAGCAGAACGAGAGGACAGGGCTTCTACGAGCAGTACTTC | CATSRTRGQGFYEQYF
TRBJ2-3 | . | TRBV9 | TRBD2 | TGTGCCAGCAGCGTAGAGCTAGCGGGAGGGACAGATACGCAGTATTTT | CASSVELAGGTDTQYF
TRBJ2-6 | few | TRBV19 | . | TGTGCCAGTACTCGCAGTGTTTCTGGGGCCAACGTCCTGACTTTC | CASTRSVSGANVLTF
TRBJ2-7 | few | TRBV7-9 | TRBD1 | TGTGCCAGCAGCACAGGACAGGGCCTCGAGCAGTACTTC | CASSTGQGLEQYF
TRBJ2-7 | . | TRBV3-1/TRBV3-2 | TRBD2 | TGTGCCAGCAGCCAGCCTAGCGGCCGCTCCTACGAGCAGTACTTC | CASSQPSGRSYEQYF
TRBJ1-1 | . | TRBV19 | TRBD1 | TGTGCCAGTAGTCTAATCACCGGGACAGGCCCTGAAGCTTTCTTT | CASSLITGTGPEAFF
TRBJ2-5 | many | TRBV5-1 | . | TGCGCCAGCAGGAAGGGACTCCAAGAGACCCAGTACTTC | CASRKGLQETQYF
TRBJ2-3 | . | TRBV10-3 | TRBD2 | TGTGCCATCAGGGCGTCTAGCGGGGGACTTAGCACAGATACGCAGTATTTT | CAIRASSGGLSTDTQYF
TRBJ2-7 | . | TRBV18 | . | TGTGCCAGCTCACCACGGGCGGGGGCGCAGAGAGAGCAGTACTTC | CASSPRAGAQREQYF
TRBJ2-7 | . | TRBV5-1 | TRBD1 | TGCGCCAGCAGCTTGGATTTCGGGACAGGGTTCGACGAGCAGTACTTC | CASSLDFGTGFDEQYF
TRBJ1-1 | . | TRBV28 | . | TGTGCCAGCTACACGGGGACTGAAGCTTTCTTT | CASYTGTEAFF
TRBJ1-3 | many | TRBV15 | . | TGTGCCACCAGCAGAGATCGGGGGTTGAGCTCTGGAAACACCATATATTTT | CATSRDRGLSSGNTIYF
TRBJ2-1 | . | TRBV4-2 | TRBD2 | TGTGCCAGCAGCCAACCTACTCGGACTAGGGGTTACAATGAGCAGTTCTTC | CASSQPTRTRGYNEQFF
TRBJ2-5 | . | TRBV7-6 | . | TGTGCCAGCAGCTTTTACGGCCAAGAGACCCAGTACTTC | CASSFYGQETQYF
TRBJ2-3 | . | TRBV6-2/TRBV6-3 | . | TGTGCCAGCAGTTTAATAGCGGCAGATACGCAGTATTTT | CASSLIAADTQYF
TRBJ2-2 | . | TRBV7-3 | TRBD1 | TGTGCCAGCAGCCCAGCCGGGACAGGGACCGGGGAGCTGTTTTTT | CASSPAGTGTGELFF
TRBJ2-1 | once | TRBV6-6 | TRBD2 | TGTGCCAGCAGTTACCCCGGACTAGCGGGGCACAATGAGCAGTTCTTC | CASSYPGLAGHNEQFF
TRBJ2-7 | . | TRBV4-1 | TRBD2 | TGCGCCAGCAGCCAGCTACTAGCGGGAGGCTCCTACGAGCAGTACTTC | CASSQLLAGGSYEQYF
TRBJ2-7 | . | TRBV9 | TRBD1 | TGTGCCAGCAACCGACAGGGGCCGGGCGACGAGCAGTACTTC | CASNRQGPGDEQYF
TRBJ2-2 | few | TRBV7-3 | . | TGTGCCAGCAGCTTAACTAGGCAGGGAATGGCCGGGGAGCTGTTTTTT | CASSLTRQGMAGELFF